The source of this TCR beta chain is a study of blood T cell repertoires in COVID-19. Whole-study context: Samples of COVID-19 (acute and convalescent) were obtained from the United States, Italy and Spain. The cDNA or gDNA used as material had been derived from T cells, B-cell-depleted T cells, or PBMCs.

This clone was counted at least ten times. V lost 6 bases, J lost 7 bases, and 7 bases lay in between. The CDR3 consists of 11 residues. CDR1 and CDR2 (germline): SNHLY, FYNNEI. The data were produced by immunoSEQ multiplex PCR, yet TCRdb's version contains in-frame clones alone and is incomplete. The sample yields over 150,000 clones, over 60% seen once. The receptor's source is a woman aged 65 to 85 with acute or convalescent COVID-19. The sample taken for sequencing was peripheral blood. V usage is TRBV2 and J usage is TRBJ2-1, with unresolved D. CDR3 amino acids: CASSQLNEQFF. The CDR3 region has the DNA TGTGCCAGCAGCCAACTTAATGAGCAGTTCTTC.